The 30 T cell receptor beta chains reported below all come from one sample, sequenced in a study of PD-L1 blockade in urothelial cancer. Noted time point: pretreatment peripheral blood. Sequencing was performed with immunoSEQ multiplex PCR; in TCRdb, only in-frame clones are kept and a portion is missing. The top ten clones hold 1.6% of a sample with around 100,000 clones, around 91% of them seen once. The sequencing used PBMCs, collected around atezolizumab (anti-PD-L1) treatment. All receptors derive from a man aged 55 to 70 with urothelial cancer.

V gene TRBV5-1 combines with J gene TRBJ2-7, with D perhaps matching TRBD2 (5 bases). This CDR3 region has 13 residues. V was pared by 5 bases and J by 6 bases, with 15 bases between. CDR1 and CDR2 from the germline V gene are SGHRS and YFSETQ. The CDR3 loop is CASRQRPGSEQYF. CDR3 bases: TGCGCCAGCAGACAGCGGCCGGGGAGCGAGCAGTACTTC. Using reference TRBV5-1 and TRBJ2-7 for the parts outside the CDR3, the full variable domain is KAGVTQTPRYLIKTRGQQVTLSCSPISGHRSVSWYQQTPGQGLQFLFEYFSETQRNKGNFPGRFSGRQFSNSRSEMNVSTLELGDSALYLCASRQRPGSEQYFGPGTRLTVT.

The chain uses TRBV5-1 and TRBJ2-5; a possible D gene is TRBD2 (7 bases). The germline V and J ends were trimmed by 0 bases and 1 base, with 16 bases remaining between them. This CDR3 is built from 17 residues. In germline, CDR1 is SGHRS, CDR2 YFSETQ. The CDR3 region has the DNA TGCGCCAGCAGCTTGGGGGGGCTAGCGGAAACCCAAGAGACCCAGTACTTC. Translated: CASSLGGLAETQETQYF. Full variable domain (rest looked up from reference TRBV5-1 and TRBJ2-5): KAGVTQTPRYLIKTRGQQVTLSCSPISGHRSVSWYQQTPGQGLQFLFEYFSETQRNKGNFPGRFSGRQFSNSRSEMNVSTLELGDSALYLCASSLGGLAETQETQYFGPGTRLLVL.

The V call is TRBV4-1, the J call TRBJ1-5; TRBD1 is a possible D gene (5 bases). The length of the CDR3 is 15 residues. Germline assignment: CDR1 MGHRA and CDR2 YSYEKL. Trimming left V 5 bases short and J 7 bases short, with 18 bases between. DNA for the CDR3: TGCGCCAGCAGCAATCGATCCCTCGGACAACAGCCCCAGCATTTT. The encoded protein is CASSNRSLGQQPQHF.

This rearrangement joins TRBV19 to TRBJ2-7; D is possibly TRBD1 (6 bases). CDR1 and CDR2 from the germline V gene are LNHDA and SQIVND (reference sequence). V was clipped by 6 bases and J by 5 bases, with 17 bases between them. This CDR3 spans 14 amino acids. The CDR3 protein is CASRETQGWNEQYF. DNA for the CDR3: TGTGCCAGTAGAGAGACGCAGGGGTGGAACGAGCAGTACTTC.

Notes on this clone: The identical CDR3 is also encoded by other nucleotide sequences in the sample. The chain carries TRBV5-6 and TRBJ1-1; D remains ambiguous. Trimming pared 1 base from V and 5 bases from J, leaving 9 bases between. The CDR3 loop spans 13 amino acids. Germline V CDR1 and CDR2: SGHDT, YYEEEE. CDR3 in amino acids: CASSLREGTEAFF. The CDR3 nucleotides read TGTGCCAGCAGCTTGCGGGAGGGAACTGAAGCTTTCTTT.

This chain connects TRBV9 to TRBJ1-5, with 9 bases matching TRBD1. Trimming cost V 4 bases and J 7 bases; bases outside gene matches: 9. There are 15 residues in the CDR3. The germline V gene encodes CDR1 SGDLS and CDR2 YYNGEE. The CDR3, as DNA: TGTGCCAGCAGCATAGGACAGGGGTCAAGCCAGCCCCAGCATTTT. This encodes CASSIGQGSSQPQHF.

This rearrangement joins TRBV4-1 to TRBJ2-7, with 8 bases that match TRBD1. Unmatched junction bases numbered 5, after V lost 1 base and J lost 0 bases. There are 16 residues in the CDR3. From germline, CDR1 is MGHRA and CDR2 YSYEKL. DNA of the CDR3: TGCGCCAGCAGCCAAGGGGGACAGGCTTTCTCCTACGAGCAGTACTTC. It is translated as CASSQGGQAFSYEQYF.

The chain combines TRBV4-3 with TRBJ2-3; D perhaps matches TRBD2 (7 bases). The germline V and J ends were trimmed by 1 base and 4 bases, with 18 bases remaining between them. Per the germline V gene, CDR1 is LGHNA and CDR2 is YSLEER. CDR3 length equals 17 residues. The CDR3 bases are TGCGCCAGCAGCCAAGGGGGAGGGGGGACGGGGGCAGATACGCAGTATTTT. Translated: CASSQGGGGTGADTQYF.

The V gene is TRBV7-8, the J gene TRBJ2-5, with D unclear. V was cut by 5 bases and J by 1 base, with 8 bases left in between. The length of the CDR3 is 13 residues. Germline loops: CDR1 SGHVS, CDR2 FQNEAQ. CDR3 sequence reads: CASSDWLQETQYF. The CDR3, as DNA: TGTGCCAGCAGCGACTGGCTCCAAGAGACCCAGTACTTC. The full variable domain, its missing parts supplied by reference TRBV7-8 and TRBJ2-5, is GAGVSQSPRYKVAKRGQDVALRCDPISGHVSLFWYQQALGQGPEFLTYFQNEAQLDKSGLPSDRFFAERPEGSVSTLKIQRTQQEDSAVYLCASSDWLQETQYFGPGTRLLVL.

This sequence joins TRBV4-3 and TRBJ2-1; D is ambiguous. Trimming left V 0 bases short and J 3 bases short, with 3 bases between. CDR1 is LGHNA, CDR2 YSLEER, per germline. The CDR3 is 13 amino acids. CDR3 DNA: TGCGCCAGCAGCCAAGACGTCTACAATGAGCAGTTCTTC. Translating gives CASSQDVYNEQFF.

This clone appeared a few times. This chain links TRBV25-1 with TRBJ1-3; 9 bases map to TRBD1. CDR1 is MGHDK and CDR2 is SYGVNS in the germline V gene. V dropped 4 bases and J dropped 4; count of bases not matched to a gene: 8. The CDR3 totals 16 residues. The CDR3: CASSAHTGTGGNTIYF. In DNA, the CDR3 is TGTGCCAGCAGTGCCCACACCGGGACAGGGGGAAACACCATATATTTT.

This chain joins TRBV29-1 and TRBJ2-7, with TRBD2 identical over 7 bases. V shed 5 bases and J 2 bases; nucleotides not matched to a gene: 12. Germline assignment: CDR1 SQVTM and CDR2 ANQGSEA. This CDR3 has 15 residues. This CDR3 is CSVSPLGGGTYEQYF. In nucleotides, the CDR3 is TGCAGCGTTTCCCCCCTTGGCGGGGGTACCTACGAGCAGTACTTC.

The chain joins TRBV5-1 to TRBJ2-7, with 7 nucleotides matching TRBD2. Germline V CDR1 and CDR2: SGHRS, YFSETQ. The J segment lost 2 bases and the V segment lost 0 bases, leaving 5 bases of the junction unmatched. This CDR3 comprises 15 residues. Written as DNA, the CDR3 is TGCGCCAGCAGCTTGGGCGCGGGAGCCCCCTACGAGCAGTACTTC. Protein sequence: CASSLGAGAPYEQYF. The full variable domain, in which reference TRBV5-1 and TRBJ2-7 provide the parts outside the CDR3, is KAGVTQTPRYLIKTRGQQVTLSCSPISGHRSVSWYQQTPGQGLQFLFEYFSETQRNKGNFPGRFSGRQFSNSRSEMNVSTLELGDSALYLCASSLGAGAPYEQYFGPGTRLTVT.

This clone appeared once. The rearrangement joins TRBV9 to TRBJ2-5, with D maybe TRBD2 (7 bases). The V and J ends lost 4 bases and 1 base respectively, with 17 bases between them. There are 16 residues in the CDR3. In germline, CDR1 is SGDLS, CDR2 YYNGEE. CDR3 in amino acids: CASSSRGGGPQETQYF. CDR3 in DNA: TGTGCCAGCAGCTCTAGGGGAGGGGGGCCCCAAGAGACCCAGTACTTC.

This chain links TRBV27 with TRBJ2-2; 10 bases line up with TRBD2. CDR1 and CDR2 (germline): MNHEY, SMNVEV (reference sequence). The CDR3 extends over 18 amino acids. The V and J ends lost 3 bases and 0 bases, in that order; junction bases with no gene match: 7. CDR3 protein: CASSFKGLAGANTGELFF. The CDR3 region has the DNA TGTGCCAGCAGTTTTAAGGGCCTAGCGGGGGCGAACACCGGGGAGCTGTTTTTT.

This rearrangement joins TRBV5-5 to TRBJ1-4, with D possibly matching TRBD1 (6 bases). The CDR3 is 15 amino acids. Germline V gene data show CDR1 as SGHKS and CDR2 as YYEKEE (reference sequence). Trimming shortened V by 0 bases and J by 6 bases, and 12 bases separated the two germline ends. CDR3 DNA sequence: TGTGCCAGCAGCTTGGGGGCAGGGGAAGATGAAAAACTGTTTTTT. As protein: CASSLGAGEDEKLFF.

V usage is TRBV6-6 and J usage is TRBJ1-5; D is ambiguous. This CDR3 is 14 amino acids long. Germline loops: CDR1 MNHNY, CDR2 SVGAGI (reference sequence). Trimming stripped 2 bases from V and 0 bases from J, with 5 bases between. The CDR3 region is CASSYIDSNQPQHF. The CDR3 DNA reads as TGTGCCAGCAGTTACATAGATAGCAATCAGCCCCAGCATTTT.

The chain is built from TRBV4-3 and TRBJ1-5; D remains ambiguous. Germline CDR1 is LGHNA and CDR2 is YSLEER. V gave up 0 bases and J gave up 4 bases, with 10 bases separating them. CDR3 length equals 15 residues. Here the CDR3 DNA reads TGCGCCAGCAGCCAAGATCTTGGAGCTAATCAGCCCCAGCATTTT. It specifies CASSQDLGANQPQHF.

The table lists this clone with a count of one. The CDR3, as DNA: TGTGCCAGCAGCTTGGATACTAGCTACGAGCAGTACTTC. It is translated as CASSLDTSYEQYF. The V call is TRBV5-6, the J call TRBJ2-7; possible D gene TRBD2, 5 bases. Germline V CDR1 and CDR2: SGHDT, YYEEEE. The CDR3 extends over 13 amino acids. The V and J ends lost 0 bases and 3 bases respectively, with 7 bases between them.

This clone was recorded once. The genes are TRBV7-9 and TRBJ2-5; D is possibly TRBD2 (5 bases). Trimming stripped 4 bases from V and 8 bases from J, with 8 bases between. CDR3 size: 11 residues. CDR1 is SEHNR, CDR2 FQNEAQ, per germline (reference sequence). The CDR3 loop is CASSSGSTQYF. DNA for the CDR3: TGTGCCAGCAGCTCGGGGTCAACCCAGTACTTC.

The chain combines TRBV28 with TRBJ2-7; D uncertain. The CDR3 has 13 residues. The ends were cut back, 1 base at V and 3 bases at J, with 7 bases in the middle. Germline V gene sequence: CDR1 MDHEN, CDR2 SYDVKM. The CDR3 reads CASSLLQNYEQYF. The CDR3 DNA sequence: TGTGCCAGCAGTTTATTACAGAACTACGAGCAGTACTTC. Full variable domain (missing parts from reference TRBV28 and TRBJ2-7): DVKVTQSSRYLVKRTGEKVFLECVQDMDHENMFWYRQDPGLGLRLIYFSYDVKMKEKGDIPEGYSVSREKKERFSLILESASTNQTSMYLCASSLLQNYEQYFGPGTRLTVT.

This sequence joins TRBV5-4 and TRBJ1-2, with D possibly being TRBD1 (5 bases). Germline CDR1 and CDR2: SGHNT and YYREEE (reference sequence). This CDR3 spans 15 amino acids. V was trimmed by 3 bases and J by 2 bases, leaving 14 bases between them. The CDR3 sequence: CASSSPTVLNYGYTF. As DNA, the CDR3 is TGTGCCAGCAGCTCACCGACAGTGCTAAACTATGGCTACACCTTC.

The V gene is TRBV13, the J gene TRBJ1-1; D unclear. Trimming removed 5 bases at V and 3 bases at J, with 25 bases between. CDR1 and CDR2 from the germline V gene are PRHDT and FYEKMQ (reference sequence). The length of the CDR3 is 18 residues. The CDR3 coding sequence is TGTGCCAGCAGCCGCAATAGCCTTCGACGGACCGGGGACACTGAAGCTTTCTTT. This translates into CASSRNSLRRTGDTEAFF.

The gene calls are TRBV7-9 and TRBJ1-1; the D gene is possibly TRBD1 (6 bases). The CDR3 totals 14 residues. From germline, CDR1 is SEHNR and CDR2 FQNEAQ (reference sequence). Trimming took off 5 bases at V and 5 bases at J, with 15 bases between the two ends. Here the CDR3 DNA reads TGTGCCAGCAGCACCCACGGGGGGCGAACTGAAGCTTTCTTT. Encoded protein: CASSTHGGRTEAFF. The variable domain in full, completed from reference TRBV7-9 and TRBJ1-1, reads DTGVSQNPRHKITKRGQNVTFRCDPISEHNRLYWYRQTLGQGPEFLTYFQNEAQLEKSRLLSDRFSAERPKGSFSTLEIQRTEQGDSAMYLCASSTHGGRTEAFFGQGTRLTVV.

This chain links TRBV27 with TRBJ1-5, with 7 positions matching TRBD1. The CDR3 consists of 13 residues. V trimming: 3 bases; J trimming: 6 bases; junction bases outside the gene matches: 2. Germline V gene lookup returns CDR1 MNHEY and CDR2 SMNVEV (reference sequence). The CDR3 loop reads CASSLQGGQPQHF. The CDR3 DNA is TGTGCCAGCAGTTTGCAGGGGGGTCAGCCCCAGCATTTT.

This clone has more than one count but fewer than ten. The rearrangement uses TRBV7-9 and TRBJ1-1; D gene ambiguous. V was clipped by 1 base and J by 11 bases, with 11 bases between them. The CDR3 runs 12 residues. CDR1 and CDR2 from the germline V gene are SEHNR and FQNEAQ (reference sequence). The chain's CDR3 is CASSLGGVEAFF. The CDR3 DNA follows: TGTGCCAGCAGCTTAGGTGGCGTGGAGGCTTTCTTT.

The genes are TRBV2 and TRBJ1-3; D remains unclear. CDR1 and CDR2 (germline): SNHLY, FYNNEI. With 2 bases removed from V and 0 bases from J, the gap between germline ends came to 11 bases. The CDR3 totals 16 residues. CDR3 sequence: CASSEIGLNSGNTIYF. For the CDR3, the DNA is TGTGCCAGCAGTGAAATCGGACTCAACTCTGGAAACACCATATATTTT.

The chain joins TRBV9 to TRBJ2-7, with D unresolved. Between the trimmed V and J ends, which lost 4 bases and 2 bases, there was a span of 10 bases. Germline CDR1 SGDLS, CDR2 YYNGEE. This CDR3 spans 13 amino acids. CDR3 coding DNA: TGTGCCAGCAGCCAAGGCGGCGCCTACGAGCAGTACTTC. Its translation: CASSQGGAYEQYF.

The V call is TRBV7-6, the J call TRBJ2-1; 9 nucleotides agree with TRBD2. The CDR3 totals 14 residues. V lost 1 base to trimming and J lost 5 bases; unmatched junction nucleotides: 0. Germline-derived CDR1 and CDR2 are SGHVS and FNYEAQ. As DNA, the CDR3 is TGTGCCAGCAGCTTAGGACTAGCGGACAATGAGCAGTTCTTC. Translation gives CASSLGLADNEQFF.

This clone has a count of ten or more. This chain joins TRBV9 and TRBJ1-1; no clear D. The V gene's germline CDR1 is SGDLS and CDR2 YYNGEE. V shed 0 bases and J shed 4 bases, with 7 bases lying between them. The CDR3 has 13 amino acids. CDR3 sequence reads: CASSVEPGTEAFF. The CDR3, as DNA: TGTGCCAGCAGCGTAGAGCCGGGCACTGAAGCTTTCTTT.